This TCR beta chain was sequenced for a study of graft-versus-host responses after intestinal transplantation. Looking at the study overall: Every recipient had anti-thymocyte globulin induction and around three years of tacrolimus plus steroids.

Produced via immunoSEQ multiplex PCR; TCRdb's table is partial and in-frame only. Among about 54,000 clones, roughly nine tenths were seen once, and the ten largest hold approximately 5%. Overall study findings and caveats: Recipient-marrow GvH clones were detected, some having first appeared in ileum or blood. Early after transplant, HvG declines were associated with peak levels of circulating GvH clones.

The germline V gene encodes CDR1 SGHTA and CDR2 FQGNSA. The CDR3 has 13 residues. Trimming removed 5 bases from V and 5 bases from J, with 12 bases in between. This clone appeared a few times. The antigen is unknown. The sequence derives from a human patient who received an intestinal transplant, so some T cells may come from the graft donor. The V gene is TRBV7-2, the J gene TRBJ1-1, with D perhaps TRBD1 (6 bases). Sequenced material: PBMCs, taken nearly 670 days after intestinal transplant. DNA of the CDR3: TGTGCCAGCAGCAGCTCAGGGGTAACTGAAGCTTTCTTT. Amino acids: CASSSSGVTEAFF.